This T cell receptor (beta chain) was recorded in a study of CD8 T cells in ankylosing spondylitis. Library preparation for TCR beta used quantitative 5'-RACE with molecular barcodes. TCRdb ran MiXCR on the 5' RACE reads and lists one entry per CDR3 protein. The sample has hundreds of thousands of distinct CDR3 sequences, 26% seen once. The CDR3 consists of 14 residues. V lost 6 bases to trimming and J lost 8 bases, with 17 bases between them. CDR1 SEHNR and CDR2 FQNEAQ come from the germline V gene (reference sequence). This clonotype was observed at least ten times. Its antigen remains unknown. Whole-study results and caveats: Earlier authors reported some of these motif variants in reactive arthritis synovial fluid and blood. Clones linked to disease, bearing a CD8+ phenotype, were relatively rare in peripheral blood. Reportedly, significant enrichment of disease-linked clones occurred in matched ankylosing spondylitis synovial fluid. Within ankylosing spondylitis blood, a TCR beta motif made up of roughly eight highly homologous variants appeared to be characteristic.

The sequencing input was blood, either unsorted or a sorted T cell fraction (not recorded which). The receptor's source is a male donor with ankylosing spondylitis. The chain recombines TRBV7-9 with TRBJ2-1; TRBD2 might be the D (5 bases). The CDR3 spells CASSQRRVGDEQFF. For the CDR3, the DNA is TGTGCCAGCAGTCAACGGCGGGTGGGAGATGAGCAGTTCTTC.